The 6 T cell receptor beta chains presented below share a single source sample, sequenced in a study of T cells after somatic rescue of genetic block. Produced via immunoSEQ multiplex PCR; TCRdb's table is partial and in-frame only. The table has 110,000 or so clones, about nine tenths seen once. The sequencing sample was made of peripheral blood mononuclear cells (PBMCs). The receptors shown here come from a woman between 18 and 29 years old.

The rearrangement uses TRBV19 and TRBJ1-3, with 7 bases matching TRBD1. The CDR3 is 17 residues long. V gave up 0 bases and J gave up 2 bases; unmatched junction bases: 7. Germline lookup yields CDR1 LNHDA and CDR2 SQIVND (reference sequence). The CDR3 protein is CASSIDRGQFAGNTIYF. CDR3 coding DNA: TGTGCCAGTAGTATAGACCGGGGACAGTTTGCTGGAAACACCATATATTTT. Combining the CDR3 with reference TRBV19 and TRBJ1-3 gives the whole variable domain DGGITQSPKYLFRKEGQNVTLSCEQNLNHDAMYWYRQDPGQGLRLIYYSQIVNDFQKGDIAEGYSVSREKKESFPLTVTSAQKNPTAFYLCASSIDRGQFAGNTIYFGEGSWLTVV.

This clone was observed a handful of times. This chain links TRBV19 with TRBJ1-2, with 7 bases fitting TRBD1. CDR1 and CDR2 (germline): LNHDA, SQIVND (reference sequence). Losses at the gene ends were 5 bases for V and 4 bases for J; bases not matched to a gene: 10. The CDR3 covers 15 residues. This chain's CDR3 is CASSLGTAEGYGYTF. The CDR3 DNA follows: TGTGCCAGTAGTCTCGGGACAGCGGAAGGCTATGGCTACACCTTC.

The genes are TRBV13 and TRBJ1-6; 12 positions match TRBD1. J lost 11 bases, V lost 5 bases, and 7 bases had no gene match. Germline CDR1 is PRHDT and CDR2 is FYEKMQ (reference sequence). The CDR3 spans 15 residues. Here the CDR3 reads CASSPPGTGGTPLHF. Here the CDR3 DNA reads TGTGCCAGCAGCCCCCCAGGGACAGGGGGCACACCCCTCCACTTT.

J is TRBJ1-4 and V is TRBV7-9; TRBD1 matches at 10 bases. The V gene's germline CDR1 is SEHNR and CDR2 FQNEAQ (reference sequence). The CDR3 is made up of 18 amino acids. V gave up 5 bases and J gave up 7 bases; unmatched junction bases: 16. The DNA of the CDR3 is TGTGCCAGCAGCCACCCGCCGACAGGGGGCGCCGAAACTGAAAAACTGTTTTTT. This gives the protein CASSHPPTGGAETEKLFF.

The V call is TRBV28, the J call TRBJ2-1, with D hard to call. Germline assignment: CDR1 MDHEN and CDR2 SYDVKM. V lost 5 bases and J lost 0, with 14 bases in between. The CDR3 covers 16 residues. The CDR3 DNA reads TGTGCCAGCAGTCGATTGGGATCAAGCTCCTACAATGAGCAGTTCTTC. Its translation: CASSRLGSSSYNEQFF.

The chain links TRBV9 to TRBJ1-1; D is unresolved. The V end was cut by 0 bases, the J end by 2 bases, with 8 bases between. The CDR3 length is 14 residues. Germline loops: CDR1 SGDLS, CDR2 YYNGEE. The CDR3, as DNA: TGTGCCAGCAGCGTAGTTCGGGTCAACACTGAAGCTTTCTTT. It translates to CASSVVRVNTEAFF.